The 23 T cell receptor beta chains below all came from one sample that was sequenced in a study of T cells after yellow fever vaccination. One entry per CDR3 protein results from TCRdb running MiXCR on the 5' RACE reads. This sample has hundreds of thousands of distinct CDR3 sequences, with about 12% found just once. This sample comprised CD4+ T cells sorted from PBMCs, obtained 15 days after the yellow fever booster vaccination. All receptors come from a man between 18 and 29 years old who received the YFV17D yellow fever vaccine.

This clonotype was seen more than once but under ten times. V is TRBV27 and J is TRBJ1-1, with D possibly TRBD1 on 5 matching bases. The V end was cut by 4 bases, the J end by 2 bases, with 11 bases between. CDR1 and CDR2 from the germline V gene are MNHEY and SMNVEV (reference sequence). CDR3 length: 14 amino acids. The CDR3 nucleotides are TGTGCCAGCAGTTCATTCAGGGAAAACACTGAAGCTTTCTTT. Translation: CASSSFRENTEAFF.

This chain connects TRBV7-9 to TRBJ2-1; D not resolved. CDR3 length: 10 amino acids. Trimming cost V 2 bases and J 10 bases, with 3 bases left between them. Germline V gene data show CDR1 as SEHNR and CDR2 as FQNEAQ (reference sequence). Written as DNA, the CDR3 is TGTGCCAGCAGCTTAATAGAGCAGTTCTTC. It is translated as CASSLIEQFF.

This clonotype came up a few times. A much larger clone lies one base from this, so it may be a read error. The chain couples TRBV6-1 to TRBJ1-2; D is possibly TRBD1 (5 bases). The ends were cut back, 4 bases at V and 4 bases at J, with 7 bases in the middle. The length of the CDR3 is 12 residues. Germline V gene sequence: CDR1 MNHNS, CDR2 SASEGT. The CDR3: CASSVDIYGYTF. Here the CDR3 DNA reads TGTGCCAGCAGTGTGGACATCTATGGCTACACCTTC.

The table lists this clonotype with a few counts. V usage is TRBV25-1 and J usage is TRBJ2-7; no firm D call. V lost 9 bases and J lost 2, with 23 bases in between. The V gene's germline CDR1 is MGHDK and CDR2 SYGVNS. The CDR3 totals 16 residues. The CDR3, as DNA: TGTGCCAGAACCGAACGGGCAGCCAGATATACCTACGAGCAGTACGTC. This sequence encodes CARTERAARYTYEQYV.

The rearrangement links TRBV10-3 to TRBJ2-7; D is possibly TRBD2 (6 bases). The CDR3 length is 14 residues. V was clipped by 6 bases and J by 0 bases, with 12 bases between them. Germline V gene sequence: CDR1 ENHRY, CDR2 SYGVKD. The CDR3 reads CAIRSSGLSYEQYV. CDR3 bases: TGTGCCATCAGGTCGTCGGGACTCTCCTACGAGCAGTACGTC.

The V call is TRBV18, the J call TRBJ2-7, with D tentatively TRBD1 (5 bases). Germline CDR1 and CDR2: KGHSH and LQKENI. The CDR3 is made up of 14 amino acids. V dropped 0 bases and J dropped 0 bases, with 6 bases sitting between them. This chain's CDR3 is CASSPPGVSYEQYV. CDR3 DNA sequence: TGTGCCAGCTCACCACCAGGGGTCTCCTACGAGCAGTACGTC.

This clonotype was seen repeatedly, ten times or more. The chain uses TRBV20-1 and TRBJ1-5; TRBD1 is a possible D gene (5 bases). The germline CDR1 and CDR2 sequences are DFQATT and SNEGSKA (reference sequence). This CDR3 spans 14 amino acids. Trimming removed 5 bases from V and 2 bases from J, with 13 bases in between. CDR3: CSAGGTSGNQPQHF. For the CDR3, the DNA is TGCAGTGCTGGAGGGACCTCAGGCAATCAGCCCCAGCATTTT.

The CDR3 region has the DNA TGTGCCAGCAGCGCGGGAGTCACAGATACGCAGTATTTT. Protein product: CASSAGVTDTQYF. The chain combines TRBV9 with TRBJ2-3, with a possible D match to TRBD2 (6 bases). The length of the CDR3 is 13 residues. Trimming took off 3 bases at V and 2 bases at J, with 7 bases between the two ends. Per the germline V gene, CDR1 is SGDLS and CDR2 is YYNGEE.

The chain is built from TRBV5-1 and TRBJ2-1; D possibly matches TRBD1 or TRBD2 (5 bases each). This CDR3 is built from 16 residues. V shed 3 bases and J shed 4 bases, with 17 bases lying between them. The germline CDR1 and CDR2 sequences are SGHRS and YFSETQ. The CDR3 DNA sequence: TGCGCCAGCAGCTCGACCGGGGCGAGCCTATACAATGAGCAGTTCTTC. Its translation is CASSSTGASLYNEQFF.

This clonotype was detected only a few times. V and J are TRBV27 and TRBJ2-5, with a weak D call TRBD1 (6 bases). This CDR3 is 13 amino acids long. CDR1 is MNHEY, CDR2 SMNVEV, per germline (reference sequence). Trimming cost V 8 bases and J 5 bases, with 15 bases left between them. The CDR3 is CASSGVFGETQYF. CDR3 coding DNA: TGTGCCAGCTCAGGGGTGTTTGGGGAGACCCAGTACTTC.

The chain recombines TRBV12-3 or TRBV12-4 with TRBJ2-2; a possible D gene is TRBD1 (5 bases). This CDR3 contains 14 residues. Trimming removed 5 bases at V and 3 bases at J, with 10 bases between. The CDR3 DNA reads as TGTGCCAGCAGTGGTACAGGATACACCGGGGAGCTGTTTTTT. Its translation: CASSGTGYTGELFF.

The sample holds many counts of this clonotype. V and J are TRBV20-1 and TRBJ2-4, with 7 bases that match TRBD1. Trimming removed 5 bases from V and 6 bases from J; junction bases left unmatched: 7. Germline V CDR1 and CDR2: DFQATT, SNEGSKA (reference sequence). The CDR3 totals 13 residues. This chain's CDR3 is CSADTGAGNIQYF. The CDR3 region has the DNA TGCAGTGCTGATACAGGGGCGGGAAACATTCAGTACTTC.

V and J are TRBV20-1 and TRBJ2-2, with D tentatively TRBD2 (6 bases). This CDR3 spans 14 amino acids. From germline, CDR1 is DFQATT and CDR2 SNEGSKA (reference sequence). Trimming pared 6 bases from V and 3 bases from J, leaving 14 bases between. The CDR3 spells CSATSGQDTGELFF. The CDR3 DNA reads TGCAGTGCCACCAGCGGGCAGGACACCGGGGAGCTGTTTTTT.

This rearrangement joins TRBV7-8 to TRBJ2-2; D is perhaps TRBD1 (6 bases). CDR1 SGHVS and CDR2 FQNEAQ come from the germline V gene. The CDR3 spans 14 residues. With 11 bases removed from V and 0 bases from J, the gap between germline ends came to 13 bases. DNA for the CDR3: TGTGCCCAAAGGGGGACCTCGAACACCGGGGAGCTGTTTTTT. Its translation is CAQRGTSNTGELFF.

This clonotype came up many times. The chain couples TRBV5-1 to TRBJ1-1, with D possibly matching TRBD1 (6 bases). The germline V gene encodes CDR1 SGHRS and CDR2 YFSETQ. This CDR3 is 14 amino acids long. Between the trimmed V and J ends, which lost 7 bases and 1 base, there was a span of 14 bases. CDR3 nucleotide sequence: TGCGCCAGCGGACCTGACAGGACGAACACTGAAGCTTTCTTT. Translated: CASGPDRTNTEAFF.

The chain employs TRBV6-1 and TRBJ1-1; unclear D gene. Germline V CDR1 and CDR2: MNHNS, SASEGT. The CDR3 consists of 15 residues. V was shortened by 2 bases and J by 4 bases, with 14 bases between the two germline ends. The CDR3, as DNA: TGTGCCAGCAGTGAAAGTTTTGGCCTTCGCACTGAAGCTTTCTTT. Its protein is CASSESFGLRTEAFF.

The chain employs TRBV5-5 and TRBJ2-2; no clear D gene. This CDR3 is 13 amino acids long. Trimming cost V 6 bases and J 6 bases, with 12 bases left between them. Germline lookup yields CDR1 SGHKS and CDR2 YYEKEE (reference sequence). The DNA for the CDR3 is TGTGCCAGCATGAGTAGGGTCGCCGGGGAGCTGTTTTTT. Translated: CASMSRVAGELFF.

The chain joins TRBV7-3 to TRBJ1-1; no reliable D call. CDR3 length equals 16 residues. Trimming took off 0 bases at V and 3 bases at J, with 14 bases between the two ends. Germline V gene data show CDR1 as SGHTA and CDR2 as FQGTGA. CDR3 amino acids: CASSLTPPGWDTEAFF. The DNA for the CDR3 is TGTGCCAGCAGCTTAACCCCGCCGGGGTGGGACACTGAAGCTTTCTTT. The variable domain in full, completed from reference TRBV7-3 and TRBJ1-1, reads GAGVSQTPSNKVTEKGKYVELRCDPISGHTALYWYRQSLGQGPEFLIYFQGTGAADDSGLPNDRFFAVRPEGSVSTLKIQRTERGDSAVYLCASSLTPPGWDTEAFFGQGTRLTVV.

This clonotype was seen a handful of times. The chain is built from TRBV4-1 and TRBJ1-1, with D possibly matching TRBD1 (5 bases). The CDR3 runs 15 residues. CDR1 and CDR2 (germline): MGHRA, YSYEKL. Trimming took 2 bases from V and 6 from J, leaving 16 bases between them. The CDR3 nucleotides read TGCGCCAGCAGCCAAAAGGCGACAGAGGACCCTGAAGCTTTCTTT. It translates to CASSQKATEDPEAFF.

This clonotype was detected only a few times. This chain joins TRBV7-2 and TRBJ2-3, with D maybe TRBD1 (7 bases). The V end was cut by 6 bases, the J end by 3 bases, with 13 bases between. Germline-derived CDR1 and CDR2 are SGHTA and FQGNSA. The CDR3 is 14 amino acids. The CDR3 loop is CASSTEGATDTQYF. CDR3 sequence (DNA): TGTGCCAGCAGTACGGAGGGGGCGACAGATACGCAGTATTTT.

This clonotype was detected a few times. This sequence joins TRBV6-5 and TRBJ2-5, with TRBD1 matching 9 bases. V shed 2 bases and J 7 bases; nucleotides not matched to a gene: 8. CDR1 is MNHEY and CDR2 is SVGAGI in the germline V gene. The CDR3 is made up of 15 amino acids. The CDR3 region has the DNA TGTGCCAGCAGTTACCCGGGACAGGGCGGCGCGACCCAGTACTTC. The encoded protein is CASSYPGQGGATQYF.

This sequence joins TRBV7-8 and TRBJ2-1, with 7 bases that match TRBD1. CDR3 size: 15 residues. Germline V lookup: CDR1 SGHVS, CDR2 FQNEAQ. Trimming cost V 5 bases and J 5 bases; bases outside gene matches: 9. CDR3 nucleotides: TGTGCCAGCAGCCCCGACAGGGTTAGAAACAATGAGCAGTTCTTC. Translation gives CASSPDRVRNNEQFF.

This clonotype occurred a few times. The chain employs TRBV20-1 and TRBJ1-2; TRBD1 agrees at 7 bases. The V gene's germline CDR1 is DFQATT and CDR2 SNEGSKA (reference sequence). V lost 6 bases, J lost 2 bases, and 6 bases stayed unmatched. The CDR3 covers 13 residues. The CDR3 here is CSAPDRLNYGYTF. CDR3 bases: TGCAGTGCGCCGGACAGGCTCAACTATGGCTACACCTTC.